Ten or more counts support the clone carrying this T cell receptor beta chain. Its target is unknown. The library put unique molecular identifiers onto individual cDNA molecules. TCRdb redid the calling of the RACE reads with MiXCR, one entry per CDR3 protein. The sample holds about 76,000 distinct CDR3 sequences, 13% seen once. The CDR3 spans 13 residues. With 7 bases clipped from V and 8 bases from J, the junction kept 11 bases outside the gene matches. The germline V gene encodes CDR1 SQVTM and CDR2 ANQGSEA. This entry comes from a study of human T cells and chemical hapten exposure. Study-wide findings and caveats: It was expanded TCRs that formed significantly more large CDR3 similarity clusters than controls did.

Documented time point: patch test 3, about 24 weeks after DPC sensitization. Treatment meaning: therapeutic diphenylcyclopropenone sensitization with weekly scalp DPC. Sequenced material: whole blood, taken in connection with sensitization to the hapten diphenylcyclopropenone (DPC). The rearrangement uses TRBV29-1 and TRBJ1-2, with 9 bases matching TRBD1. This TCR was sampled from a woman between 50 and 59 years old with alopecia areata. Some clones in this sample may be carry-over from other donors' samples. In DNA form, the CDR3 reads TGCAGCGCTTCCGGGACAGGGAATTGGGGCTACACCTTC. It is translated as CSASGTGNWGYTF.